What follows describes a single TCR beta chain. Survey-level immunoSEQ sequencing profiled the TCR beta repertoire. TCRdb's table, derived via immunoSEQ multiplex PCR, lists solely in-frame clones and lacks some. The data hold around 54,000 clones, with approximately 93% observed a single time. The CDR3 loop spans 14 amino acids. V dropped 6 bases and J dropped 0 bases, with 11 bases sitting between them. The germline CDR1 and CDR2 sequences are MNHEY and SVGAGI. Sample: PBMCs. V and J are TRBV6-5 and TRBJ2-5, with D possibly matching TRBD1 (6 bases). The source of this sequence is a middle-aged man with rheumatoid arthritis. The CDR3 reads CASSRDRNQETQYF. In DNA, the CDR3 is TGTGCCAGCAGCCGAGACAGGAACCAAGAGACCCAGTACTTC.